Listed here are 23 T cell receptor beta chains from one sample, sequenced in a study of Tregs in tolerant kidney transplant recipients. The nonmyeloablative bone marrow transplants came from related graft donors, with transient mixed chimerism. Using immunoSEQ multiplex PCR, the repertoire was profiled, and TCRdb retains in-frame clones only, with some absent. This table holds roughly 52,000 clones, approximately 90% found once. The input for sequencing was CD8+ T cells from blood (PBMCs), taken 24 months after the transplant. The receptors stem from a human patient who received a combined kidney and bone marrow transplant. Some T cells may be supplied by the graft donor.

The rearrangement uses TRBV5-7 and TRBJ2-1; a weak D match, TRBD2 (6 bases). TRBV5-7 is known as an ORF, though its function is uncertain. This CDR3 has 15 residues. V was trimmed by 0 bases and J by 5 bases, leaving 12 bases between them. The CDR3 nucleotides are TGTGCCAGCAGCTTGGGTCTAGCGAGAAACAATGAGCAGTTCTTC. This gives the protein CASSLGLARNNEQFF.

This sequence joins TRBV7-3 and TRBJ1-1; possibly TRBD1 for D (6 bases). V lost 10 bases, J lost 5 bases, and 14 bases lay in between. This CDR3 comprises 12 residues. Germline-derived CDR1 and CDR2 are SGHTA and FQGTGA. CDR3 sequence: CAIPSTGTEAFF. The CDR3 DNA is TGTGCCATCCCCTCCACAGGGACTGAAGCTTTCTTT.

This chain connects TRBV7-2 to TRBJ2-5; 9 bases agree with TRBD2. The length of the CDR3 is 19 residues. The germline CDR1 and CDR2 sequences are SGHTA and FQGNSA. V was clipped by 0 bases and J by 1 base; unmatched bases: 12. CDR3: CASSLARLAGRLSQETQYF. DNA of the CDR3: TGTGCCAGCAGCTTAGCTCGCCTAGCGGGAAGATTAAGCCAAGAGACCCAGTACTTC. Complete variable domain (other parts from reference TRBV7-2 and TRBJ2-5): GAGVSQSPSNKVTEKGKDVELRCDPISGHTALYWYRQSLGQGLEFLIYFQGNSAPDKSGLPSDRFSAERTGGSVSTLTIQRTQQEDSAVYLCASSLARLAGRLSQETQYFGPGTRLLVL.

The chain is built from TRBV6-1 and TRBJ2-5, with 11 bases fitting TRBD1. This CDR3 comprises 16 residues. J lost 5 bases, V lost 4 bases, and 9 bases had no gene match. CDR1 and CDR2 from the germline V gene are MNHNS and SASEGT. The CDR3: CASSARTGGGWETQYF. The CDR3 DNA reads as TGTGCCAGCAGTGCCCGGACAGGGGGCGGGTGGGAGACCCAGTACTTC.

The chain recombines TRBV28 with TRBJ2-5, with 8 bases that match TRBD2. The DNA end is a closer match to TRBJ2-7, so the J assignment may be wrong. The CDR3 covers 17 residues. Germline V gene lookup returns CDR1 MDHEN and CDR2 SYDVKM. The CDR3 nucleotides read TGTGCCAGCAGTCCAACCGGTCGCGGGGGGCCTGACTACGAGCAGTACTTC. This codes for CASSPTGRGGPDYEQYF.

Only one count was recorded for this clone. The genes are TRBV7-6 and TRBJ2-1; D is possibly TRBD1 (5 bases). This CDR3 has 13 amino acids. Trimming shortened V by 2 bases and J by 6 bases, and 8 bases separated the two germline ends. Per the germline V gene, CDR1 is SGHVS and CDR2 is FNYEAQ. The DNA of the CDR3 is TGTGCCAGCAGCTTAATAGGGGTCAATGAGCAGTTCTTC. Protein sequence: CASSLIGVNEQFF.

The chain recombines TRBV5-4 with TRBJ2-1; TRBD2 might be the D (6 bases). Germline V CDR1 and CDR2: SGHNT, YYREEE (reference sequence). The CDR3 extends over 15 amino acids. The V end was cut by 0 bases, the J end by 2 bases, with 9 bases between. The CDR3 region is CASSLEASAYNEQFF. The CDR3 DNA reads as TGTGCCAGCAGCTTGGAGGCTAGCGCCTACAATGAGCAGTTCTTC.

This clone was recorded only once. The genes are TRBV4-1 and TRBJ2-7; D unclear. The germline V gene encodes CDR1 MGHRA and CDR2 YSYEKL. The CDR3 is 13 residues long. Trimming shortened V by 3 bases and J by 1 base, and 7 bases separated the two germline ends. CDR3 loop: CASSQQDSYEQYF. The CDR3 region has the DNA TGCGCCAGCAGCCAGCAGGATTCCTACGAGCAGTACTTC.

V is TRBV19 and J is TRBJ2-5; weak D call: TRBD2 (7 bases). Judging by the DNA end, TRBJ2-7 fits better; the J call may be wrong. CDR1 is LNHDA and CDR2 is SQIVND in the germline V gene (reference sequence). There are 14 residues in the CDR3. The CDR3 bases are TGTGCCAGTAGTAGGGAGGGGGTCTTGAACGAGCAGTACTTC. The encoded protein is CASSREGVLNEQYF.

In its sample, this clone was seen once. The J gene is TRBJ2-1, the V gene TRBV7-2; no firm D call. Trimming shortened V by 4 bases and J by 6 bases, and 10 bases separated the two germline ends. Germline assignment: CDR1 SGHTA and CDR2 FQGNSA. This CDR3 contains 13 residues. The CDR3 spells CASSYLLSNEQFF. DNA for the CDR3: TGTGCCAGCAGCTACCTACTAAGCAATGAGCAGTTCTTC.

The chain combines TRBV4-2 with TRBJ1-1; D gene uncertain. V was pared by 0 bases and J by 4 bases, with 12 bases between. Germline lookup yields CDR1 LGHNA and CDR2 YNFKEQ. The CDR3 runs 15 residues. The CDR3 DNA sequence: TGTGCCAGCAGCCAAGACGGGTCAGTGGGCACTGAAGCTTTCTTT. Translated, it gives CASSQDGSVGTEAFF.

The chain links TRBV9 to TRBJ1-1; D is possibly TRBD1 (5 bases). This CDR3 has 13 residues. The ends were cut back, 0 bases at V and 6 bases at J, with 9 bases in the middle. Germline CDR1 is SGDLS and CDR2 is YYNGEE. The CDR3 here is CASSVAGEAEAFF. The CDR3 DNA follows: TGTGCCAGCAGCGTAGCGGGGGAGGCTGAAGCTTTCTTT.

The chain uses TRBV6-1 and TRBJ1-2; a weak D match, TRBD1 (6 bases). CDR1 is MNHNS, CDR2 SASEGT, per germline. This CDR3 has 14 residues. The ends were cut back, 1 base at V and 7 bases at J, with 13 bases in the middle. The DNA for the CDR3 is TGTGCCAGCAGTGAAGTGGGGGGGGCGCGTGGCTACACCTTC. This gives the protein CASSEVGGARGYTF.

CDR3 sequence: CASSLDSRTSGNEQFF. The CDR3 DNA follows: TGTGCCAGCAGCTTAGACTCGAGGACATCTGGGAATGAGCAGTTCTTC. The chain recombines TRBV13 with TRBJ2-1, with a tentative D call TRBD1 (5 bases). The V and J ends lost 1 base and 7 bases respectively, with 17 bases between them. Per germline, CDR1 PRHDT and CDR2 FYEKMQ (reference sequence). The CDR3 length is 16 residues.

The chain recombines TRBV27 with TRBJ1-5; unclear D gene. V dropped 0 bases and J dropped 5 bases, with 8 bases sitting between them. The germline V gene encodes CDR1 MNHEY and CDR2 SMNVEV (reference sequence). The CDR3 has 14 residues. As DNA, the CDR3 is TGTGCCAGCAGTTTATCGAGGGCAGATCAGCCCCAGCATTTT. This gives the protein CASSLSRADQPQHF.

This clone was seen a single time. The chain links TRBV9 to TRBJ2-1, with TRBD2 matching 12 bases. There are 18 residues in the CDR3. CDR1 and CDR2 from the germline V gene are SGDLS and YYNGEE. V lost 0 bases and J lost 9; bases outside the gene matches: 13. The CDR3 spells CASSVEASGGVYFSEQFF. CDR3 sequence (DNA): TGTGCCAGCAGCGTAGAGGCTAGCGGGGGGGTCTACTTTAGTGAGCAGTTCTTC.

The CDR3: CASSDRGEETQYF. The CDR3 bases are TGTGCCAGCAGCGACAGGGGTGAGGAGACCCAGTACTTC. V and J are TRBV5-4 and TRBJ2-5, with 8 bases lining up with TRBD1. The V and J ends lost 4 bases and 5 bases, in that order; junction bases with no gene match: 4. From germline, CDR1 is SGHNT and CDR2 YYREEE (reference sequence). The CDR3 runs 13 residues. Based on the CDR3 plus reference TRBV5-4 and TRBJ2-5, the full variable domain is ETGVTQSPTHLIKTRGQQVTLRCSSQSGHNTVSWYQQALGQGPQFIFQYYREEENGRGNFPPRFSGLQFPNYSSELNVNALELDDSALYLCASSDRGEETQYFGPGTRLLVL.

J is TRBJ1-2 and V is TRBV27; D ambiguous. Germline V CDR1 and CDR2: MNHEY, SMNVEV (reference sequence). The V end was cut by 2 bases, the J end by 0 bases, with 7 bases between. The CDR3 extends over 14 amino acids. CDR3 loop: CASSLAGTNYGYTF. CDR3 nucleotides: TGTGCCAGCAGTTTAGCCGGTACTAACTATGGCTACACCTTC.

Written as DNA, the CDR3 is TGTGCCAGCAGCTCCCCGGGACAGGGATACGAGCAGTACTTC. It is translated as CASSSPGQGYEQYF. The genes are TRBV7-9 and TRBJ2-7; 9 nucleotides align to TRBD1. With 4 bases clipped from V and 4 bases from J, the junction kept 5 bases outside the gene matches. The CDR3 has 14 amino acids. Germline V CDR1 and CDR2: SEHNR, FQNEAQ (reference sequence).

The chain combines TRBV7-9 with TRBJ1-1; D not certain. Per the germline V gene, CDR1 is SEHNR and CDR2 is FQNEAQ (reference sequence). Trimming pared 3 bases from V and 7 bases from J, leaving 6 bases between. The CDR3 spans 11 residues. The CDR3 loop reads CASSFIGEAFF. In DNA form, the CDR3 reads TGTGCCAGCAGCTTTATCGGTGAAGCTTTCTTT.

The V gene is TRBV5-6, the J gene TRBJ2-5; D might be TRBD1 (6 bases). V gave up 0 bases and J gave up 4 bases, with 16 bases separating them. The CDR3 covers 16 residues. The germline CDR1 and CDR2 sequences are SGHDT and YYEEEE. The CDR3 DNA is TGTGCCAGCAGCTTGGTGGGCAGGGGATACGGAGAGACCCAGTACTTC. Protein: CASSLVGRGYGETQYF.

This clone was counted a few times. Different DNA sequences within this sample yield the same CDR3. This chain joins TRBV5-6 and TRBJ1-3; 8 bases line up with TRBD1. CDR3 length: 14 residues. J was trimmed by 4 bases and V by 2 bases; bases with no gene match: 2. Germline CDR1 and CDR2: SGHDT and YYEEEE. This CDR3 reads CASSFGTGGNTIYF. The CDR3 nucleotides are TGTGCCAGCAGCTTCGGGACAGGAGGAAACACCATATATTTT.

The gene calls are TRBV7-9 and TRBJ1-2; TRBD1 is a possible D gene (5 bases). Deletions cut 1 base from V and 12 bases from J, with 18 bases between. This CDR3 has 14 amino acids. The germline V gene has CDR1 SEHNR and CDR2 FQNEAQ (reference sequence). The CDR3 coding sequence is TGTGCCAGCAGCTTAGTTCCCTGGACAAACGGGCACACCTTC. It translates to CASSLVPWTNGHTF.